Presented here are 13 T cell receptor beta chains from one specimen sequenced in a study of T cell changes during pregnancy in multiple sclerosis. Sequencing used immunoSEQ multiplex PCR; TCRdb keeps in-frame clones, though not all of them. The sample has some 100,000 clones, roughly nine tenths seen once. The material sequenced was peripheral blood, taken in the second trimester of pregnancy. The source is a female donor with multiple sclerosis, enrolled in a pregnancy study.

The chain links TRBV30 to TRBJ2-5, with D perhaps TRBD1 (5 bases). Trimming left V 3 bases short and J 4 bases short, with 12 bases between. This CDR3 is built from 13 residues. Germline V gives CDR1 GTSNPN, CDR2 SVGIG (reference sequence). As DNA, the CDR3 is TGTGCCTGGAGCCTAGGGGCAGGAGAGACCCAGTACTTC. This gives the protein CAWSLGAGETQYF.

The table lists this clone with a count of one. The rearrangement joins TRBV4-1 to TRBJ2-1; 7 positions match TRBD2. The V gene's germline CDR1 is MGHRA and CDR2 YSYEKL. Trimming removed 1 base from V and 10 bases from J; junction bases left unmatched: 10. This CDR3 region has 15 residues. CDR3 nucleotide sequence: TGCGCCAGCAGCCAAGGGCCCGGGCTAGCGGAGGAGCAGTTCTTC. Translating gives CASSQGPGLAEEQFF.

The CDR3 DNA reads TGTGCCAGCACCACAGGGGGCTTCTCCTACGAGCAGTACTTC. Encoded protein: CASTTGGFSYEQYF. The rearrangement links TRBV7-9 to TRBJ2-7; 9 positions agree with TRBD1. After removal of 7 bases from V and 0 bases from J, the junction contained 4 bases not matched to a gene. The CDR3 contains 14 residues. The germline gives CDR1 SEHNR, CDR2 FQNEAQ (reference sequence).

The rearrangement uses TRBV19 and TRBJ2-3; D might be TRBD1 (7 bases). Trimming cost V 2 bases and J 6 bases, with 15 bases left between them. Germline assignment: CDR1 LNHDA and CDR2 SQIVND (reference sequence). This CDR3 comprises 15 residues. The CDR3 DNA is TGTGCCAGTAGTATACAGGGGGGAGTAAAGGATACGCAGTATTTT. Protein sequence: CASSIQGGVKDTQYF.

J is TRBJ1-5 and V is TRBV18; D possibly corresponds to TRBD1 (5 bases). This CDR3 has 13 amino acids. V lost 3 bases, J lost 5 bases, and 8 bases lay in between. CDR1 is KGHSH and CDR2 is LQKENI in the germline V gene. The CDR3, as DNA: TGTGCCAGCTCACCGGGAGGGGATCAGCCCCAGCATTTT. As protein: CASSPGGDQPQHF. Looking up the rest from reference TRBV18 and TRBJ1-5 gives the full variable domain: NAGVMQNPRHLVRRRGQEARLRCSPMKGHSHVYWYRQLPEEGLKFMVYLQKENIIDESGMPKERFSAEFPKEGPSILRIQQVVRGDSAAYFCASSPGGDQPQHFGDGTRLSIL.

The V and J genes are TRBV14 and TRBJ2-5; 8 bases align to TRBD2. V trimming: 0 bases; J trimming: 1 base; junction bases outside the gene matches: 13. This CDR3 spans 19 amino acids. The germline V gene encodes CDR1 SGHDN and CDR2 FVKESK. The CDR3 bases are TGTGCCAGCAGCCAAGATCGTACTAGGACTAGCAATCCCCAAGAGACCCAGTACTTC. Translation gives CASSQDRTRTSNPQETQYF.

This rearrangement joins TRBV4-1 to TRBJ1-5, with D hard to call. Looked up from germline, CDR1 is MGHRA and CDR2 is YSYEKL. Deletions cut 6 bases from V and 2 bases from J, with 11 bases between. The CDR3 has 14 amino acids. The CDR3 coding sequence is TGCGCCAGCAGTCACAGCGGGGGCAATCAGCCCCAGCATTTT. This codes for CASSHSGGNQPQHF.

This clone was detected once. The CDR3 spells CASSLGGLAGVEEQYF. The CDR3 DNA sequence: TGTGCCAGCAGCTTAGGTGGCCTAGCGGGAGTTGAGGAGCAGTACTTC. The J gene is TRBJ2-7, the V gene TRBV7-2, with 10 bases lining up with TRBD2. This CDR3 has 16 residues. Per the germline V gene, CDR1 is SGHTA and CDR2 is FQGNSA. V trimming: 1 base; J trimming: 7 bases; junction bases outside the gene matches: 10.

The V gene is TRBV2, the J gene TRBJ2-2; 10 bases are a match to TRBD2. The CDR3 runs 15 residues. V shed 2 bases, J shed 4 bases, and the junction held 1 base outside the gene matches. Germline lookup yields CDR1 SNHLY and CDR2 FYNNEI. The chain's CDR3 is CASSELAGATGELFF. CDR3 bases: TGTGCCAGCAGTGAACTAGCGGGAGCCACCGGGGAGCTGTTTTTT.

The chain uses TRBV29-1 and TRBJ1-2, with D unresolved. The germline V and J ends were trimmed by 8 bases and 8 bases, with 12 bases remaining between them. The CDR3 has 10 amino acids. Per germline, CDR1 SQVTM and CDR2 ANQGSEA. The CDR3 bases are TGCAGCTTCGGGTTGGAAGGCTACACCTTC. Translated, it gives CSFGLEGYTF.

The chain couples TRBV9 to TRBJ2-7; 8 nucleotides agree with TRBD1. J gave up 6 bases and V 4 bases, and 12 bases lay outside the gene matches. CDR1 and CDR2 (germline): SGDLS, YYNGEE. The CDR3 has 15 amino acids. CDR3 DNA: TGTGCCAGCAGCCCCGAAGGACAGGGTTATTTCGAGCAGTACTTC. It translates to CASSPEGQGYFEQYF. The variable domain in full, with the rest retrieved from reference TRBV9 and TRBJ2-7, is DSGVTQTPKHLITATGQRVTLRCSPRSGDLSVYWYQQSLDQGLQFLIQYYNGEERAKGNILERFSAQQFPDLHSELNLSSLELGDSALYFCASSPEGQGYFEQYFGPGTRLTVT.

J is TRBJ2-7 and V is TRBV10-1; D remains unclear. The length of the CDR3 is 14 residues. Trimming removed 0 bases from V and 2 bases from J, with 8 bases in between. From germline, CDR1 is WNHNN and CDR2 SYGVQD (reference sequence). The CDR3 nucleotides are TGCGCCAGCAGTGAGTCGGGCAGAGCCTACGAGCAGTACTTC. As protein: CASSESGRAYEQYF.

The chain carries TRBV5-4 and TRBJ1-3; TRBD1 matches at 9 bases. Trimming cost V 4 bases and J 3 bases; bases outside gene matches: 2. CDR3 length equals 14 residues. Germline lookup yields CDR1 SGHNT and CDR2 YYREEE (reference sequence). The CDR3: CASSRGQGGNTIYF. CDR3 nucleotide sequence: TGTGCCAGCAGCCGGGGACAGGGTGGAAACACCATATATTTT.